The rows below give T cell receptor beta chains drawn from one sample of a study of cytomegalovirus exposure and HLA in healthy donors. Here immunoSEQ multiplex PCR was the method, and the copy in TCRdb shows in-frame clones only, minus some. The table includes 63,000 or so clones, around four fifths detected once. Sequencing input: PBMCs. Receptor source: a woman aged 25 to 45 in good health and CMV-seronegative. CDR3s include the opening cysteine and the closing phenylalanine or tryptophan. A D gene is named only where the DNA matches it firmly. Only some rows state a clone size, as once, few, many or a class for expanded clones.

17 | TRBJ2-3 | NA | TRBD1 | TRBV5-8 | TGTGCCAGCAGCTTGCAGGGGGCGATCACAAGCACAGATACGCAGTATTTT | CASSLQGAITSTDTQYF
14 | TRBJ1-2 | NA | TRBD1 | TRBV27 | TGTGCCAGCAGTTCCGGGACAGGGGACGGTGGCTACACCTTC | CASSSGTGDGGYTF
15 | TRBJ2-1 | NA | TRBD1 | TRBV7-3 | TGTGCCAGCAGCTTTGGACAGGGCTTACGCAATGAGCAGTTCTTC | CASSFGQGLRNEQFF
16 | TRBJ2-1 | NA | NA | TRBV5-5 | TGTGCCAGCAGCTTTAGCTCCGGGTTCTCCTACAATGAGCAGTTCTTC | CASSFSSGFSYNEQFF
15 | TRBJ1-6 | NA | NA | TRBV5-1 | TGCGCCAGCAGCTTGCAGCCCGACAGCAATTCACCCCTCCACTTT | CASSLQPDSNSPLHF
17 | TRBJ2-2 | NA | TRBD2 | TRBV5-4 | TGTGCCAGCAGCTACGGACTAGCGGGGGGGCCACGAGGGGAGCTGTTTTTT | CASSYGLAGGPRGELFF
16 | TRBJ1-4 | NA | NA | TRBV10-1 | TGCGCCAGCAGTGAGTGCCCCGGGACATACAATGAAAAACTGTTTTTT | CASSECPGTYNEKLFF
15 | TRBJ2-3 | NA | NA | TRBV13 | TGTGCCAGCAGCCTCAGAAGCGGCCGGGCAGATACGCAGTATTTT | CASSLRSGRADTQYF
16 | TRBJ1-1 | NA | TRBD1 | TRBV7-9 | TGTGCCAGCAGCCCGGGACAGGGGGGAAAGAGGGCTGAAGCTTTCTTT | CASSPGQGGKRAEAFF
16 | TRBJ1-1 | NA | NA | TRBV4-2 | TGTGCCAGCAGCCAAGGGGTTGGCAGGGGGAACACTGAAGCTTTCTTT | CASSQGVGRGNTEAFF
19 | TRBJ1-2 | NA | NA | TRBV9 | TGTGCCAGCAGCGAAGACAGCGCGTTGCAAAACGGGTACTTGTATGGCTACACCTTC | CASSEDSALQNGYLYGYTF
14 | TRBJ2-5 | NA | TRBD2 | TRBV10-3 | TGTGCCACGGTAGCGGGGGGGCCTGATGAGACCCAGTACTTC | CATVAGGPDETQYF
16 | TRBJ1-1 | NA | TRBD1 | TRBV9 | TGTGCCAGCAGCGTTGGGACAGGGGGGATGAACACTGAAGCTTTCTTT | CASSVGTGGMNTEAFF
16 | TRBJ1-2 | NA | TRBD1 | TRBV19 | TGTGCCAGTGCGACACAGGGGACACGATTAAACTATGGCTACACCTTC | CASATQGTRLNYGYTF
15 | TRBJ2-3 | NA | TRBD2 | TRBV7-8 | TGTGCCAGCAGCGCTCGGACTAGCGGGGAGGATACGCAGTATTTT | CASSARTSGEDTQYF
13 | TRBJ1-3 | NA | NA | TRBV6-5 | TGTGCCAGCAGTTCCTACTCTGGAAACACCATATATTTT | CASSSYSGNTIYF
16 | TRBJ1-3 | few | NA | TRBV2 | TGTGCCAGCAGCGTACCAGGGGTTTACTCTGGAAACACCATATATTTT | CASSVPGVYSGNTIYF
13 | TRBJ1-5 | NA | NA | TRBV2 | TGTGCCAGCGGGGGACAAGCCAATCAGCCCCAGCATTTT | CASGGQANQPQHF
14 | TRBJ1-2 | NA | NA | TRBV27 | TGTGCCAGCAGTCCCGCAGGGTCGGCCTATGGCTACACCTTC | CASSPAGSAYGYTF
16 | TRBJ1-3 | NA | NA | TRBV19 | TGTGCCAGTACAACTGTCCGGGAAGCCTCTGGAAACACCATATATTTT | CASTTVREASGNTIYF
17 | TRBJ2-2 | NA | TRBD2 | TRBV9 | TGTGCCAGCAGCGTAGAGGCTAGCGGGAGGAACACCGGGGAGCTGTTTTTT | CASSVEASGRNTGELFF
16 | TRBJ1-2 | NA | TRBD1 | TRBV19 | TGTGCCAGTAGATCGGGACAGGGGTTTCGTTCCTATGGCTACACCTTC | CASRSGQGFRSYGYTF
13 | TRBJ1-2 | NA | NA | TRBV7-6 | TGTGCCAGCAGCCCACTTACAGGGAACGGCTACACCTTC | CASSPLTGNGYTF
16 | TRBJ1-3 | NA | NA | TRBV5-4 | TGTGCCAGCAGCGCGAAGCCCGGGTCCTCTGGAAACACCATATATTTT | CASSAKPGSSGNTIYF
16 | TRBJ1-6 | NA | TRBD1 | TRBV6-1 | TGTGCCAGCAGTGGGTGGCCAGGGGGACCAAATTCACCCCTCCACTTT | CASSGWPGGPNSPLHF
14 | TRBJ1-4 | NA | NA | TRBV10-1 | TGCGCCAGCAGCCAGGACAGCGAAAGTGAAAAACTGTTTTTT | CASSQDSESEKLFF
14 | TRBJ2-7 | NA | NA | TRBV18 | TGTGCCAGCTCACCACCCGGGGGAAACTACGAGCAGTACTTC | CASSPPGGNYEQYF
15 | TRBJ1-2 | NA | NA | TRBV5-4 | TGTGCCAGCAGCCTCAGGGATGTTTTTAACTATGGCTACACCTTC | CASSLRDVFNYGYTF
12 | TRBJ1-6 | NA | NA | TRBV5-1 | TGCGCCAGCAGCTTGGACAATCCACCCCTCCACTTT | CASSLDNPPLHF
15 | TRBJ2-1 | once | TRBD1 | TRBV7-8 | TGTGCCAGCAGCCACGGGGGACAGGAGTACAATGAGCAGTTCTTC | CASSHGGQEYNEQFF
15 | TRBJ1-1 | NA | TRBD1 | TRBV9 | TGTGCCAGCAGCCCGAGGACAGGGATGGGATCTGAAGCTTTCTTT | CASSPRTGMGSEAFF
17 | TRBJ2-2 | NA | NA | TRBV11-3 | TGTGCCAGCAGCTTAGACGACGGGATCGTCGGCACCGGGGAGCTGTTTTTT | CASSLDDGIVGTGELFF
16 | TRBJ2-1 | NA | NA | TRBV4-2 | TGTGCCAGCAGCCAAGATGGGGGGGAGGGGGGATATGAGCAGTTCTTC | CASSQDGGEGGYEQFF
17 | TRBJ1-5 | NA | NA | TRBV15 | TGTGCCACCAGCAGATCCCTTACAGGGAGCCCCAATCAGCCCCAGCATTTT | CATSRSLTGSPNQPQHF
14 | TRBJ1-1 | NA | NA | TRBV27 | TGTGCCAGCAGTCCCAGTTCCGGGGGAACTGAAGCTTTCTTT | CASSPSSGGTEAFF